These 29 T cell receptor beta chains were sequenced from one sample in a study of cytotoxic CD8 clonotypes in ibrutinib-treated CLL. The assay was immunoSEQ multiplex PCR, and TCRdb's table has in-frame clones only and misses some. The sample contains 150,000 to 250,000 clones, around 70% of which appear only once. The sequenced sample was PBMCs, obtained after 24 months of ibrutinib treatment. These receptors all stem from a human donor with chronic lymphocytic leukemia.

The J gene is TRBJ2-7, the V gene TRBV19; a weak D match, TRBD1 (6 bases). The CDR3 consists of 15 residues. CDR1 and CDR2 (germline): LNHDA, SQIVND (reference sequence). Trimming took off 6 bases at V and 0 bases at J, with 15 bases between the two ends. This chain's CDR3 is CASSLSTGVSYEQYF. The CDR3 DNA sequence: TGTGCCAGTAGCCTATCGACAGGTGTCTCCTACGAGCAGTACTTC.

A single count supports this clone. The chain carries TRBV9 and TRBJ1-5; D is uncertain. Germline V gene data show CDR1 as SGDLS and CDR2 as YYNGEE. Between the trimmed V and J ends, which lost 2 bases and 6 bases, there was a span of 15 bases. CDR3 size: 15 residues. CDR3 in DNA: TGTGCCAGCAGCGTCGAGGGCTCGTGGGTTCAGCCCCAGCATTTT. As protein: CASSVEGSWVQPQHF.

V and J are TRBV6-1 and TRBJ2-7; D is undetermined. The CDR3 length is 12 residues. Germline CDR1 MNHNS, CDR2 SASEGT. With 0 bases removed from V and 4 bases from J, the gap between germline ends came to 4 bases. The CDR3 DNA is TGTGCCAGCAGTGAAGCGGGGTACGAGCAGTACTTC. It encodes CASSEAGYEQYF.

V and J are TRBV5-1 and TRBJ2-7; 7 nucleotides agree with TRBD1. With V trimmed by 1 base and J by 1 base, 8 bases remained unmatched. The CDR3 extends over 16 amino acids. Looked up from germline, CDR1 is SGHRS and CDR2 is YFSETQ. The CDR3 DNA reads as TGCGCCAGCAGCTTGTCGACAGGGTCGCTATCCTACGAGCAGTACTTC. As protein: CASSLSTGSLSYEQYF. Full variable domain (outside the CDR3, taken from reference TRBV5-1 and TRBJ2-7): KAGVTQTPRYLIKTRGQQVTLSCSPISGHRSVSWYQQTPGQGLQFLFEYFSETQRNKGNFPGRFSGRQFSNSRSEMNVSTLELGDSALYLCASSLSTGSLSYEQYFGPGTRLTVT.

The chain couples TRBV9 to TRBJ2-6; D remains unclear. The CDR3 extends over 15 amino acids. Trimming left V 3 bases short and J 1 base short, with 8 bases between. Germline CDR1 reads SGDLS; CDR2 reads YYNGEE. The CDR3 nucleotides read TGTGCCAGCAGCGCCTACGTTTCTGGGGCCAACGTCCTGACTTTC. Protein product: CASSAYVSGANVLTF.

The V and J genes are TRBV6-8 and TRBJ2-6; TRBD1 aligns across 8 bases. Trimming removed 0 bases from V and 1 base from J; junction bases left unmatched: 8. The CDR3 has 19 amino acids. Germline V gives CDR1 MNHGY, CDR2 SAAAGT. The CDR3 sequence: CASSYSGTGLQSGANVLTF. The CDR3 DNA sequence: TGTGCCAGCAGTTACTCCGGGACAGGTTTACAGTCTGGGGCCAACGTCCTGACTTTC.

J is TRBJ1-1 and V is TRBV5-4; D ambiguous. Germline lookup yields CDR1 SGHNT and CDR2 YYREEE (reference sequence). The CDR3 consists of 15 residues. V was pared by 1 base and J by 0 bases, with 10 bases between. CDR3 nucleotides: TGTGCCAGCAGCTTGAGGCTGGGGATGAACACTGAAGCTTTCTTT. Translating it yields CASSLRLGMNTEAFF. The whole variable domain, remainder taken from reference TRBV5-4 and TRBJ1-1, is ETGVTQSPTHLIKTRGQQVTLRCSSQSGHNTVSWYQQALGQGPQFIFQYYREEENGRGNFPPRFSGLQFPNYSSELNVNALELDDSALYLCASSLRLGMNTEAFFGQGTRLTVV.

This chain connects TRBV5-1 to TRBJ1-1, with D perhaps TRBD1 (6 bases). Germline lookup yields CDR1 SGHRS and CDR2 YFSETQ. Trimming pared 4 bases from V and 4 bases from J, leaving 20 bases between. The CDR3 sequence is 16 residues long. CDR3 sequence (DNA): TGCGCCAGCAGCCGACTAGGCACAGGGAGTAGCACTGAAGCTTTCTTT. It translates to CASSRLGTGSSTEAFF.

The CDR3 DNA follows: TGTGCCAGCAGGGACAGGAGAAGCTCCTACAATGAGCAGTTCTTC. As protein: CASRDRRSSYNEQFF. V and J are TRBV6-1 and TRBJ2-1; 7 nucleotides match TRBD1. The V segment lost 6 bases and the J segment 0 bases; nucleotides outside the gene matches: 5. This CDR3 is built from 15 residues. CDR1 and CDR2 (germline): MNHNS, SASEGT.

The genes are TRBV9 and TRBJ2-7; D is possibly TRBD1 (6 bases). V gave up 0 bases and J gave up 0 bases, with 10 bases separating them. The CDR3 runs 15 residues. CDR1 SGDLS and CDR2 YYNGEE come from the germline V gene. The CDR3 nucleotides are TGTGCCAGCAGCGTAGGTGGACAGAGCTCCTACGAGCAGTACTTC. Protein: CASSVGGQSSYEQYF. The full variable domain, in which reference TRBV9 and TRBJ2-7 provide the parts outside the CDR3, is DSGVTQTPKHLITATGQRVTLRCSPRSGDLSVYWYQQSLDQGLQFLIQYYNGEERAKGNILERFSAQQFPDLHSELNLSSLELGDSALYFCASSVGGQSSYEQYFGPGTRLTVT.

This clone was detected only a few times. The chain employs TRBV30 and TRBJ1-3; tentatively, D is TRBD1 (5 bases). With 1 base removed from V and 2 bases from J, the gap between germline ends came to 6 bases. The germline CDR1 and CDR2 sequences are GTSNPN and SVGIG (reference sequence). This CDR3 is built from 13 residues. CDR3 sequence: CAWSGGAGNTIYF. The CDR3 nucleotides are TGTGCCTGGAGTGGAGGGGCTGGAAACACCATATATTTT.

In this sample, this clone turned up a few times. The chain is built from TRBV30 and TRBJ1-2, with a possible D match to TRBD1 (5 bases). CDR1 and CDR2 (germline): GTSNPN, SVGIG (reference sequence). Trimming left V 3 bases short and J 5 bases short, with 13 bases between. The CDR3 covers 13 residues. The CDR3 protein is CAWRMGQGYGYTF. The CDR3, as DNA: TGTGCCTGGAGAATGGGGCAGGGTTATGGCTACACCTTC.

The chain recombines TRBV14 with TRBJ2-1; 13 nucleotides agree with TRBD2. V dropped 3 bases and J dropped 11; count of bases not matched to a gene: 10. The CDR3 contains 16 residues. CDR1 is SGHDN and CDR2 is FVKESK in the germline V gene. In DNA, the CDR3 is TGTGCCAGCAGCCAGGGGGCTGGGGGACTAGCGGGGAAGCAGTTCTTC. Protein sequence: CASSQGAGGLAGKQFF.

Note on this clone: The junction departs from the called germline gene at one end, perhaps through a read error. The chain links TRBV7-7 to TRBJ2-2; D remains unclear. The CDR3 covers 13 residues. Germline-derived CDR1 and CDR2 are SSHAT and FNYEAQ (reference sequence). CDR3 protein: CASSLQLPGELFF. CDR3 DNA: TGTGCTAGCAGCTTGCAGCTTCCCGGGGAGCTGTTTTTT.

The rearrangement uses TRBV18 and TRBJ2-7, with D possibly called TRBD1 or TRBD2 (5 bases each). Per the germline V gene, CDR1 is KGHSH and CDR2 is LQKENI. CDR3 size: 16 residues. V was trimmed by 0 bases and J by 0 bases, leaving 12 bases between them. The DNA of the CDR3 is TGTGCCAGCTCACCACCGGGGGTTATAATCTCCTACGAGCAGTACTTC. This encodes CASSPPGVIISYEQYF.

This chain connects TRBV10-3 to TRBJ1-5, with D tentatively TRBD1 (5 bases). V was pared by 3 bases and J by 4 bases, with 10 bases between. The CDR3 is 14 residues long. CDR1 is ENHRY, CDR2 SYGVKD, per germline. CDR3 residues: CAISDDSGNQPQHF. CDR3 nucleotides: TGTGCCATCAGTGATGACAGCGGAAATCAGCCCCAGCATTTT.

CDR3 coding DNA: TGTGCCATCAGTGAGTCGCCACCGGGGAACAATCAGCCCCAGCATTTT. This encodes CAISESPPGNNQPQHF. The chain couples TRBV10-3 to TRBJ1-5; D remains ambiguous. V dropped 0 bases and J dropped 3 bases, with 12 bases sitting between them. This CDR3 comprises 16 residues. Germline V gene data show CDR1 as ENHRY and CDR2 as SYGVKD.

This chain links TRBV27 with TRBJ2-7; D ambiguous. The CDR3 is 14 amino acids. The V gene's germline CDR1 is MNHEY and CDR2 SMNVEV (reference sequence). V lost 4 bases and J lost 2, with 12 bases in between. The DNA of the CDR3 is TGTGCCAGCAGTTCCCTTCCCCCGCCCTACGAGCAGTACTTC. Translation: CASSSLPPPYEQYF.

This clone was counted only a few times. V usage is TRBV6-1 and J usage is TRBJ1-1; D possibly corresponds to TRBD1 (6 bases). Trimming left V 6 bases short and J 5 bases short, with 13 bases between. The CDR3 is 13 amino acids. The V gene's germline CDR1 is MNHNS and CDR2 SASEGT. As DNA, the CDR3 is TGTGCCAGCAGCCTCGGGGGCTGGACTGAAGCTTTCTTT. This codes for CASSLGGWTEAFF.

The chain couples TRBV15 to TRBJ2-1; a possible D gene is TRBD2 (6 bases). From germline, CDR1 is LNHNV and CDR2 YYDKDF (reference sequence). The V end lost 5 bases, the J end lost 3 bases, and 20 bases lay between the germline ends. CDR3 size: 17 residues. CDR3 sequence (DNA): TGTGCCACCAGCGGCCGGACACGGGGGTCTAACTACAATGAGCAGTTCTTC. It is translated as CATSGRTRGSNYNEQFF.

This clone was picked up a small number of times. The V and J genes are TRBV7-3 and TRBJ1-2; a weak D match, TRBD1 (5 bases). Trimming took off 4 bases at V and 8 bases at J, with 23 bases between the two ends. In germline, CDR1 is SGHTA, CDR2 FQGTGA. CDR3 length: 16 amino acids. The CDR3 is CASSSTQRDGVWGYTF. The CDR3 DNA reads as TGTGCCAGCAGCTCGACCCAGAGGGACGGGGTCTGGGGCTACACCTTC.

The V and J genes are TRBV30 and TRBJ2-1; 11 nucleotides match TRBD2. The V segment lost 2 bases and the J segment 2 bases; nucleotides outside the gene matches: 11. Germline CDR1 and CDR2: GTSNPN and SVGIG (reference sequence). This CDR3 is built from 18 residues. As DNA, the CDR3 is TGTGCCTGGAGTTCCCCAGCGGGACTAGCGGCCCCCTACAATGAGCAGTTCTTC. Encoded protein: CAWSSPAGLAAPYNEQFF.

This chain uses TRBV15 with TRBJ2-7; D remains ambiguous. CDR1 is LNHNV and CDR2 is YYDKDF in the germline V gene (reference sequence). This CDR3 spans 12 amino acids. V was shortened by 1 base and J by 7 bases, with 8 bases between the two germline ends. The CDR3 loop reads CATSRVLGEQYF. CDR3 sequence (DNA): TGTGCCACCAGCAGAGTTTTAGGGGAGCAGTACTTC.

Only a few counts were recorded for this clone. The chain employs TRBV7-2 and TRBJ1-3; no clear D. V was clipped by 6 bases and J by 0 bases, with 15 bases between them. The CDR3 runs 16 residues. Per the germline V gene, CDR1 is SGHTA and CDR2 is FQGNSA. The CDR3 region is CASRRSSGLSGNTIYF. The CDR3 DNA is TGTGCCAGCAGGAGAAGCAGTGGGCTCTCTGGAAACACCATATATTTT. The full variable domain, with the rest looked up from reference TRBV7-2 and TRBJ1-3, is GAGVSQSPSNKVTEKGKDVELRCDPISGHTALYWYRQSLGQGLEFLIYFQGNSAPDKSGLPSDRFSAERTGGSVSTLTIQRTQQEDSAVYLCASRRSSGLSGNTIYFGEGSWLTVV.

V usage is TRBV19 and J usage is TRBJ1-2, with D tentatively TRBD1 (5 bases). In germline, CDR1 is LNHDA, CDR2 SQIVND (reference sequence). Trimming took 6 bases from V and 3 from J, leaving 14 bases between them. This CDR3 contains 14 residues. The CDR3 DNA follows: TGTGCCAGTAGAGGGACGGGGAACTACTATGGCTACACCTTC. Amino acids: CASRGTGNYYGYTF. The variable domain in full, with the rest retrieved from reference TRBV19 and TRBJ1-2, is DGGITQSPKYLFRKEGQNVTLSCEQNLNHDAMYWYRQDPGQGLRLIYYSQIVNDFQKGDIAEGYSVSREKKESFPLTVTSAQKNPTAFYLCASRGTGNYYGYTFGSGTRLTVV.

The genes are TRBV7-6 and TRBJ2-1; 7 nucleotides agree with TRBD2. V gave up 4 bases and J gave up 6 bases; unmatched junction bases: 6. The CDR3 runs to 14 residues. Germline CDR1 is SGHVS and CDR2 is FNYEAQ. The CDR3 coding sequence is TGTGCCAGCAGCTCAGGACTAGTCGGCAATGAGCAGTTCTTC. It specifies CASSSGLVGNEQFF. The whole variable domain, remainder taken from reference TRBV7-6 and TRBJ2-1, is GAGVSQSPRYKVTKRGQDVALRCDPISGHVSLYWYRQALGQGPEFLTYFNYEAQQDKSGLPNDRFSAERPEGSISTLTIQRTEQRDSAMYRCASSSGLVGNEQFFGPGTRLTVL.

CDR3 in amino acids: CASSRAGVRGYTF. CDR3 nucleotides: TGTGCCAGCAGCCGCGCGGGGGTGCGGGGCTACACCTTC. The chain couples TRBV27 to TRBJ1-2; D might be TRBD1 (5 bases). The CDR3 runs to 13 residues. Germline lookup yields CDR1 MNHEY and CDR2 SMNVEV (reference sequence). With 6 bases removed from V and 8 bases from J, the gap between germline ends came to 16 bases.

The V gene is TRBV30, the J gene TRBJ2-2, with D unresolved. The CDR3 spans 13 residues. The germline V gene has CDR1 GTSNPN and CDR2 SVGIG (reference sequence). Trimming shortened V by 2 bases and J by 6 bases, and 10 bases separated the two germline ends. The CDR3 spells CAWSLDSSGELFF. In nucleotides, the CDR3 is TGTGCCTGGAGTCTTGATTCCTCCGGGGAGCTGTTTTTT. Full variable domain (remainder filled in from reference TRBV30 and TRBJ2-2): SQTIHQWPATLVQPVGSPLSLECTVEGTSNPNLYWYRQAAGRGLQLLFYSVGIGQISSEVPQNLSASRPQDRQFILSSKKLLLSDSGFYLCAWSLDSSGELFFGEGSRLTVL.

This clone occurred a few times. V usage is TRBV7-8 and J usage is TRBJ1-5; 10 bases align to TRBD1. Germline lookup yields CDR1 SGHVS and CDR2 FQNEAQ. Germline trimming cut 5 bases from V and 4 bases from J; bases unmatched to any gene: 5. CDR3 length equals 15 residues. For the CDR3, the DNA is TGTGCCAGCAGCCCCGGGACAGGGGATAATCAGCCCCAGCATTTT. Translating it yields CASSPGTGDNQPQHF. The variable domain in full, completed from reference TRBV7-8 and TRBJ1-5, reads GAGVSQSPRYKVAKRGQDVALRCDPISGHVSLFWYQQALGQGPEFLTYFQNEAQLDKSGLPSDRFFAERPEGSVSTLKIQRTQQEDSAVYLCASSPGTGDNQPQHFGDGTRLSIL.